These 10 T cell receptor beta chains originate from one sample sequenced in a study of T cell repertoires in cytomegalovirus infection. TCRdb itself ran the reads through MiXCR, one entry per CDR3 protein. The top ten clones hold roughly 8.9% of a sample with about 260,000 distinct CDR3 sequences, around 15% of them seen once. Input material: PBMCs. These receptors came from a human donor in good health (CMV status not recorded). Some clones in this sample may be carry-over from other donors' samples.

The rearrangement uses TRBV10-3 and TRBJ1-1; 8 nucleotides agree with TRBD1. Germline V gene sequence: CDR1 ENHRY, CDR2 SYGVKD. J was trimmed by 5 bases and V by 10 bases; bases with no gene match: 6. The CDR3 contains 12 residues. The CDR3 reads CATGQGITEAFF. CDR3 sequence (DNA): TGTGCCACCGGACAGGGAATTACTGAAGCTTTCTTT.

In this sample, this clonotype turned up many times. The rearrangement joins TRBV5-6 to TRBJ2-2; the match to TRBD2 covers 7 bases. CDR1 SGHDT and CDR2 YYEEEE come from the germline V gene. This CDR3 is 17 amino acids long. Trimming took 2 bases from V and 7 from J; bases not matched to a gene: 14. Here the CDR3 DNA reads TGTGCCAGCAGCTTTTTGGATACGGGGAGGGCTGTCGGGGAGCTGTTTTTT. It encodes CASSFLDTGRAVGELFF.

This clonotype was recorded only once. J is TRBJ2-7 and V is TRBV20-1; 7 bases align to TRBD1. CDR1 is DFQATT, CDR2 SNEGSKA, per germline (reference sequence). V lost 1 base and J lost 4; bases outside the gene matches: 7. The CDR3 spans 14 residues. The CDR3 sequence is CSARGDRDRYEQYF. The CDR3 bases are TGCAGTGCTAGAGGTGACAGGGATCGGTACGAGCAGTACTTC.

This sequence joins TRBV13 and TRBJ2-2; 7 positions match TRBD2. The ends lost 1 base at V and 5 bases at J; junction bases unmatched: 4. CDR1 and CDR2 (germline): PRHDT, FYEKMQ (reference sequence). The CDR3 spans 15 residues. This chain's CDR3 is CASSLEAGGTGELFF. The CDR3 region has the DNA TGTGCCAGCAGCTTAGAAGCCGGGGGGACCGGGGAGCTGTTTTTT.

This clonotype came up many times. The chain recombines TRBV6-2 or TRBV6-3 with TRBJ2-1; the match to TRBD1 covers 12 bases. Trimming removed 6 bases from V and 8 bases from J; junction bases left unmatched: 5. Germline CDR1 and CDR2: MNHEY and SVGEGT. The CDR3 consists of 14 residues. The CDR3 is CASSFRDRGHEQFF. The CDR3 DNA sequence: TGTGCCAGCAGCTTTCGGGACAGGGGGCATGAGCAGTTCTTC.

This clonotype has more than one count but fewer than ten. The V gene is TRBV6-6, the J gene TRBJ2-7; D not certain. V gave up 5 bases and J gave up 4 bases, with 15 bases separating them. Germline V CDR1 and CDR2: MNHNY, SVGAGI (reference sequence). The CDR3 is made up of 14 amino acids. The CDR3 DNA follows: TGTGCCAGCAGTCCCCCGCCTCCCCCTTACGAGCAGTACTTC. This encodes CASSPPPPPYEQYF.

This clonotype showed up many times. Written as DNA, the CDR3 is TGTGCCAGCCGGCCAGGCCACTATGGCTACACCTTC. It specifies CASRPGHYGYTF. The chain is built from TRBV25-1 and TRBJ1-2; the D is unclear. The V end was cut by 8 bases, the J end by 3 bases, with 10 bases between. This CDR3 spans 12 amino acids. CDR1 and CDR2 (germline): MGHDK, SYGVNS.

This clonotype appeared many times. This chain uses TRBV7-2 with TRBJ2-1, with D unresolved. The germline CDR1 and CDR2 sequences are SGHTA and FQGNSA. The CDR3 spans 15 residues. The ends were cut back, 5 bases at V and 1 base at J, with 12 bases in the middle. The CDR3 region is CASSPGFPSYNEQFF. CDR3 nucleotide sequence: TGTGCCAGCAGCCCAGGTTTCCCTTCCTACAATGAGCAGTTCTTC.

This clonotype turned up a few times. V gene TRBV9 combines with J gene TRBJ2-2, with TRBD1 as a possible D gene (5 bases). V lost 4 bases, J lost 13 bases, and 23 bases lay in between. Germline V gene sequence: CDR1 SGDLS, CDR2 YYNGEE. The CDR3 loop spans 15 amino acids. The CDR3 is CASSTAMTARMGLFF. The DNA for the CDR3 is TGTGCCAGCAGCACCGCGATGACAGCCCGGATGGGGCTGTTTTTT. Full variable domain (rest looked up from reference TRBV9 and TRBJ2-2): DSGVTQTPKHLITATGQRVTLRCSPRSGDLSVYWYQQSLDQGLQFLIQYYNGEERAKGNILERFSAQQFPDLHSELNLSSLELGDSALYFCASSTAMTARMGLFFGEGSRLTVL.

J is TRBJ1-6 and V is TRBV28; 7 bases map to TRBD1. The germline V gene encodes CDR1 MDHEN and CDR2 SYDVKM. Germline trimming cut 5 bases from V and 6 bases from J; bases unmatched to any gene: 10. The CDR3 totals 16 residues. In DNA, the CDR3 is TGTGCCAGCAGTGACAGGGCCTTGATCTCTAATTCACCCCTCCACTTT. As protein: CASSDRALISNSPLHF.